This T cell receptor (beta chain) was recorded in a study of blood T cells in healthy people across ages. Study-level results: Both naive CD4+ cell counts and diversity were greater in long-lived donors than in aged donors. Estimates of diversity drawn from one million T cells were considered underestimates.

On this clonotype itself: Its antigen is undetermined.

Combining a sample-barcoded 5' primer with a J-beta primer mix, a second PCR ran for roughly 6 to 12 cycles. TCRdb re-derived calls from the 5' RACE reads in MiXCR, one entry per CDR3 protein. The sample lists over 500,000 distinct CDR3 sequences; about 27% were seen once. The germline gives CDR1 GTSNPN, CDR2 SVGIG (reference sequence). The CDR3 sequence is 12 residues long. V shed 4 bases and J shed 4 bases, with 8 bases lying between them. The sample also formed part of further work on T cells of mothers and their children.

The sample was blood. The rearrangement links TRBV30 to TRBJ2-1; D perhaps matches TRBD2 (5 bases). The TCR comes from a boy aged 2-9 years in good health. The DNA for the CDR3 is TGTGCCTGGACTCGGGAATACAATGAGCAGTTCTTC. It specifies CAWTREYNEQFF.